The entry below describes one TCR beta chain. The target antigen is unknown. This specimen comes from a study of breast tumors, draining lymph nodes, adjacent tissues. Study conclusions and caveats: Findings are consistent with lymph node origin and intratumoral expansion of most tumor T cells.

MiXCR was run by TCRdb on the multiplex PCR reads, yielding one entry per CDR3 protein. Among some 200,000 distinct CDR3 sequences listed, 31% were seen once. Germline-derived CDR1 and CDR2 are SGHAT and FQNNGV. The CDR3 is 15 residues long. After removal of 1 base from V and 5 bases from J, the junction contained 5 bases not matched to a gene. Axillary draining lymph nodes of breast cancer patients supplied the node samples. The sequence derives from a female donor with breast cancer. Some clones in this sample may be carry-over from other donors' samples. The gene calls are TRBV11-2 and TRBJ1-2; 9 nucleotides match TRBD1. The source material was axillary lymph node tissue. The CDR3 protein is CASSLGGQGGYGYTF. As DNA, the CDR3 is TGTGCCAGCAGCTTAGGGGGACAGGGAGGATATGGCTACACCTTC.